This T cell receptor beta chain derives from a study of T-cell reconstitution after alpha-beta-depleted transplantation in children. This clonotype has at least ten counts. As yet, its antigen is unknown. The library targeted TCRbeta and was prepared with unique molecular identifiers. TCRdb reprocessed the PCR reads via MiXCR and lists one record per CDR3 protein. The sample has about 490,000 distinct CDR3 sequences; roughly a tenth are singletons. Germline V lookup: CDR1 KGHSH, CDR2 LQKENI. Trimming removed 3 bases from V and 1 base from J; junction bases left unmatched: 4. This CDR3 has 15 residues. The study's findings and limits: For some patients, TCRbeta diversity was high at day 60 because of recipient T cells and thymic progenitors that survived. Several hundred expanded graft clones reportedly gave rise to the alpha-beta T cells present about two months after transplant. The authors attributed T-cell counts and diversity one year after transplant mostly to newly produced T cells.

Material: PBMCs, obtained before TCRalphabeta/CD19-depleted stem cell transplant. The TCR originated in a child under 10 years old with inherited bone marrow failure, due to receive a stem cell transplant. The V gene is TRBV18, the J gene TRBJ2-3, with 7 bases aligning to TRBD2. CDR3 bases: TGTGCCAGCTCACCTACCCTAGCGGGCACAGATACGCAGTATTTT. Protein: CASSPTLAGTDTQYF. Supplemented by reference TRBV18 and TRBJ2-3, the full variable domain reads NAGVMQNPRHLVRRRGQEARLRCSPMKGHSHVYWYRQLPEEGLKFMVYLQKENIIDESGMPKERFSAEFPKEGPSILRIQQVVRGDSAAYFCASSPTLAGTDTQYFGPGTRLTVL.